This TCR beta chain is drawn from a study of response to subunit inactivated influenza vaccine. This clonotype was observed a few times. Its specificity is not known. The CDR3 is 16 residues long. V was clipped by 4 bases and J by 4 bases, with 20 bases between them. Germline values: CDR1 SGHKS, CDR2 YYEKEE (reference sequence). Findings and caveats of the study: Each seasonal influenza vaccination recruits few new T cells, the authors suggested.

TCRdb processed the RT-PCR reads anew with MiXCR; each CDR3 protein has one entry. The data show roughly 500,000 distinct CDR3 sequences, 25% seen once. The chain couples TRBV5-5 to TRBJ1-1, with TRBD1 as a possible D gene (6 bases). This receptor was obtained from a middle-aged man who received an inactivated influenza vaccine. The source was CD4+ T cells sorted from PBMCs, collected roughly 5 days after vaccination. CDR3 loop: CASSTKRGQRFTEAFF. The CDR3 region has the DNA TGTGCCAGCAGCACGAAGCGGGGGCAGAGGTTCACTGAAGCTTTCTTT.